These T cell receptor beta chains were read from a single sample in a study of beta chain features in type 1 diabetes. TCRdb's table, derived via immunoSEQ multiplex PCR, lists solely in-frame clones and lacks some. The sample shows 140,000 or so clones, roughly a tenth of them seen only once. Material: central memory CD4+ T cells from blood. Every receptor here comes from a man aged 18 to 35 in good health. CDR3s include the opening cysteine and the closing phenylalanine or tryptophan. A D gene is named only where the DNA matches it firmly. Some rows mark clone size as missing; the rest say once, few, many or name a class of expanded clone.

j_call: TRBJ1-2
d_call: TRBD1
v_call: TRBV7-3
clone_size: few
cdr3_aa: CASSREQGDGYTF
cdr3_nt: TGTGCCAGCAGCAGGGAACAGGGGGACGGCTACACCTTC

j_call: TRBJ2-7
d_call: .
v_call: TRBV12-5
clone_size: few
cdr3_aa: CASVQVEPVSYEQYF
cdr3_nt: TGTGCTAGTGTCCAGGTAGAACCGGTCTCCTACGAGCAGTACTTC

j_call: TRBJ1-4
d_call: .
v_call: TRBV7-9
clone_size: few
cdr3_aa: CASSLSGNRENEKLFF
cdr3_nt: TGTGCCAGCAGCTTATCGGGGAATAGGGAGAATGAAAAACTGTTTTTT

j_call: TRBJ2-7
d_call: TRBD1
v_call: TRBV5-4
clone_size: many
cdr3_aa: CASSHRDRGHEQYF
cdr3_nt: TGTGCCAGCAGCCACCGGGACAGGGGGCACGAGCAGTACTTC

j_call: TRBJ2-7
d_call: .
v_call: TRBV5-8
clone_size: .
cdr3_aa: CASSLDSEQYF
cdr3_nt: TGTGCCAGCAGCTTGGACAGCGAGCAGTACTTC

j_call: TRBJ1-1
d_call: .
v_call: TRBV7-2
clone_size: .
cdr3_aa: CASSSDRSNTEAFF
cdr3_nt: TGTGCCAGCAGCTCCGACAGATCGAACACTGAAGCTTTCTTT

j_call: TRBJ1-2
d_call: TRBD1
v_call: TRBV7-2
clone_size: .
cdr3_aa: CASSEATGTNYGYTF
cdr3_nt: TGTGCCAGCAGCGAGGCGACAGGGACTAACTATGGCTACACCTTC

j_call: TRBJ2-1
d_call: .
v_call: TRBV7-2
clone_size: .
cdr3_aa: CASSPTSGRDWQNNEQFF
cdr3_nt: TGTGCCAGCAGCCCAACGTCTGGTCGGGACTGGCAAAACAATGAGCAGTTCTTC

j_call: TRBJ1-5
d_call: .
v_call: TRBV9
clone_size: few
cdr3_aa: CASSDQGVGNQPQHF
cdr3_nt: TGTGCCAGCAGCGATCAGGGTGTCGGCAATCAGCCCCAGCATTTT

j_call: TRBJ2-5
d_call: TRBD2
v_call: TRBV6-5
clone_size: .
cdr3_aa: CASSYSSGGETQYF
cdr3_nt: TGTGCCAGCAGTTACTCTAGCGGGGGAGAGACCCAGTACTTC

j_call: TRBJ2-7
d_call: .
v_call: TRBV7-3
clone_size: few
cdr3_aa: CASSFTGGNEQYF
cdr3_nt: TGTGCCAGCAGCTTTACAGGCGGAAACGAGCAGTACTTC

j_call: TRBJ1-1
d_call: TRBD1
v_call: TRBV5-1
clone_size: .
cdr3_aa: CASSLGQGMNTEAFF
cdr3_nt: TGCGCCAGCAGCCTAGGACAGGGGATGAACACTGAAGCTTTCTTT

j_call: TRBJ2-7
d_call: TRBD1
v_call: TRBV30
clone_size: .
cdr3_aa: CAWSTGASYEQYF
cdr3_nt: TGTGCCTGGAGTACAGGGGCCTCCTACGAGCAGTACTTC

j_call: TRBJ1-6
d_call: .
v_call: TRBV28
clone_size: .
cdr3_aa: CASSFPTQGSPLHF
cdr3_nt: TGTGCCAGCAGTTTCCCAACCCAGGGGTCACCCCTCCACTTT

j_call: TRBJ1-2
d_call: .
v_call: TRBV7-8
clone_size: many
cdr3_aa: CASVPAGLYGYTF
cdr3_nt: TGTGCCAGCGTTCCAGCAGGTTTATATGGCTACACCTTC

j_call: TRBJ1-3
d_call: .
v_call: TRBV6-1
clone_size: few
cdr3_aa: CASSDDISGNTIYF
cdr3_nt: TGTGCCAGCAGTGACGACATCTCTGGAAACACCATATATTTT

j_call: TRBJ2-3
d_call: .
v_call: TRBV4-3
clone_size: few
cdr3_aa: CASSQGGPTYPTDTQYF
cdr3_nt: TGCGCCAGCAGCCAAGGGGGCCCCACCTACCCCACAGATACGCAGTATTTT

j_call: TRBJ2-3
d_call: TRBD1
v_call: TRBV5-1
clone_size: few
cdr3_aa: CASSPGQGVTDTQYF
cdr3_nt: TGCGCCAGCAGCCCCGGACAGGGTGTCACAGATACGCAGTATTTT

j_call: TRBJ1-5
d_call: .
v_call: TRBV19
clone_size: .
cdr3_aa: CATSTDSNQPQHF
cdr3_nt: TGTGCCACTTCGACAGATAGCAATCAGCCCCAGCATTTT

j_call: TRBJ2-1
d_call: TRBD1
v_call: TRBV7-6
clone_size: few
cdr3_aa: CASSLRAPDRVAEQFF
cdr3_nt: TGTGCCAGCAGCCTCCGGGCCCCAGACAGGGTTGCTGAGCAGTTCTTC

j_call: TRBJ1-2
d_call: .
v_call: TRBV18
clone_size: few
cdr3_aa: CASSPQGLNYGYTF
cdr3_nt: TGTGCCAGCTCGCCGCAGGGGCTTAACTATGGCTACACCTTC

j_call: TRBJ2-5
d_call: TRBD1
v_call: TRBV5-1
clone_size: .
cdr3_aa: CASSFVVARGETQYF
cdr3_nt: TGCGCCAGCAGCTTTGTGGTCGCCAGGGGGGAGACCCAGTACTTC

j_call: TRBJ1-4
d_call: .
v_call: TRBV7-9
clone_size: few
cdr3_aa: CASSLKSGGATNEKLFF
cdr3_nt: TGTGCCAGCAGCTTAAAATCGGGTGGAGCAACTAATGAAAAACTGTTTTTT

j_call: TRBJ1-5
d_call: .
v_call: TRBV6-5
clone_size: .
cdr3_aa: CASSGGAGNQPQHF
cdr3_nt: TGTGCCAGCAGTGGAGGGGCTGGCAATCAGCCCCAGCATTTT

j_call: TRBJ2-1
d_call: TRBD1
v_call: TRBV29-1
clone_size: many
cdr3_aa: CSQTGSNEQFF
cdr3_nt: TGCAGCCAGACAGGGAGCAATGAGCAGTTCTTC

j_call: TRBJ2-5
d_call: TRBD2
v_call: TRBV7-2
clone_size: few
cdr3_aa: CASSSHATSRRETQYF
cdr3_nt: TGTGCCAGCAGCTCTCACGCGACTAGCCGGCGGGAGACCCAGTACTTC

j_call: TRBJ2-3
d_call: .
v_call: TRBV4-2
clone_size: few
cdr3_aa: CASSQDQVPTDTQYF
cdr3_nt: TGTGCCAGCAGCCAAGATCAGGTCCCCACAGATACGCAGTATTTT

j_call: TRBJ2-2
d_call: TRBD1
v_call: TRBV2
clone_size: .
cdr3_aa: CASAGQANTGELFF
cdr3_nt: TGTGCCAGCGCCGGACAGGCGAACACCGGGGAGCTGTTTTTT

j_call: TRBJ2-5
d_call: .
v_call: TRBV29-1
clone_size: .
cdr3_aa: CSVEVLPLETQYF
cdr3_nt: TGCAGCGTTGAAGTTCTCCCTCTCGAGACCCAGTACTTC

j_call: TRBJ2-1
d_call: TRBD2
v_call: TRBV9
clone_size: many
cdr3_aa: CASSVVIAGYNEQFF
cdr3_nt: TGTGCCAGCAGCGTAGTGATAGCGGGGTACAATGAGCAGTTCTTC

j_call: TRBJ2-7
d_call: .
v_call: TRBV10-3
clone_size: many
cdr3_aa: CAISTGEDVDEQYF
cdr3_nt: TGTGCCATCAGTACAGGGGAGGACGTGGACGAGCAGTACTTC